The text below deals with one TCR beta chain. The CDR3 is 14 residues long. Trimming removed 5 bases at V and 0 bases at J, with 13 bases between. Germline CDR1 reads GTSNPN; CDR2 reads SVGIG (reference sequence). Assay: immunoSEQ multiplex PCR; the TCRdb copy retains only in-frame clones and omits some. Here the sample spans over 120,000 clones, roughly 90% being singletons. These data belong to a study of T cell responses to AZD1222 COVID-19 vaccine. This specimen consisted of peripheral blood, obtained 28 days after the second dose of the MenACWY control vaccine. The sequence was collected from an adult who received the MenACWY meningococcal vaccine as a control. This chain connects TRBV30 to TRBJ2-5; the D gene could be TRBD1 or TRBD2 (5 bases each). CDR3 DNA: TGTGCCTGGGGTGGGGACGCGCACCAAGAGACCCAGTACTTC. As protein: CAWGGDAHQETQYF.